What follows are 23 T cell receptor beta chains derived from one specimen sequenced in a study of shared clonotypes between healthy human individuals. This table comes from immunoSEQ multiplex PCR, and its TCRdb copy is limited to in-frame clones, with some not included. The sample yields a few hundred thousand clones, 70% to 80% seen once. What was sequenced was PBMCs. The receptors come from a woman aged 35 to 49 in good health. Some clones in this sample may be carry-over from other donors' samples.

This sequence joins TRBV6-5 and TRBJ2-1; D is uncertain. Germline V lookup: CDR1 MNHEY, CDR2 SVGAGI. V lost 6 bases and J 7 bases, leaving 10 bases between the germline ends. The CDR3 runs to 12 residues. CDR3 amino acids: CASSPGSNEQFF. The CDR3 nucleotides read TGTGCCAGCAGCCCCGGCAGTAATGAGCAGTTCTTC.

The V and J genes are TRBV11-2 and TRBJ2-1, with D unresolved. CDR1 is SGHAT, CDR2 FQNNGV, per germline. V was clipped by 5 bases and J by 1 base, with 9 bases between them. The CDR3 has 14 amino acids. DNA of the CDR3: TGTGCCAGCAGCACAATAAGGTCCTACAATGAGCAGTTCTTC. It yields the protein CASSTIRSYNEQFF.

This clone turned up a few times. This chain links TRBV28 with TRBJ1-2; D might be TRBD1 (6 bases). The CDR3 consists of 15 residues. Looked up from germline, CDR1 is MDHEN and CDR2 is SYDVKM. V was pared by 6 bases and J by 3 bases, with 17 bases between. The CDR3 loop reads CASRPTGLEDYGYTF. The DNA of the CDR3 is TGTGCCAGCAGGCCCACAGGGCTTGAGGACTATGGCTACACCTTC.

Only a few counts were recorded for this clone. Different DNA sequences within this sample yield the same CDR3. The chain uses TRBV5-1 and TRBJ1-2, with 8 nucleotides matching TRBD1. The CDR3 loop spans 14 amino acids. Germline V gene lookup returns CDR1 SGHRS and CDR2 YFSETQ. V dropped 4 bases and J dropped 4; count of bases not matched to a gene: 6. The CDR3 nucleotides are TGCGCCAGCAGCACTGGACAGGGAATCTATGGCTACACCTTC. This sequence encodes CASSTGQGIYGYTF.

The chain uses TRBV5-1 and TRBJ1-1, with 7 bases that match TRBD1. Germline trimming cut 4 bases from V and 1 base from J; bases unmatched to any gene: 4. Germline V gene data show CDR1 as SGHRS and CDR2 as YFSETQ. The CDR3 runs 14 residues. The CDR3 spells CASSTRQGNTEAFF. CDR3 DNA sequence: TGCGCCAGCAGCACAAGACAGGGGAACACTGAAGCTTTCTTT.

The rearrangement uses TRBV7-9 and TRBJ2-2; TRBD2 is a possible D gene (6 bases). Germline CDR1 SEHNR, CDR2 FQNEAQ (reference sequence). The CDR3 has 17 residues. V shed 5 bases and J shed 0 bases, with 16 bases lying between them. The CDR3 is CASSPGRGFSNTGELFF. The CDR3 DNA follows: TGTGCCAGCAGCCCGGGTCGGGGGTTTTCGAACACCGGGGAGCTGTTTTTT.

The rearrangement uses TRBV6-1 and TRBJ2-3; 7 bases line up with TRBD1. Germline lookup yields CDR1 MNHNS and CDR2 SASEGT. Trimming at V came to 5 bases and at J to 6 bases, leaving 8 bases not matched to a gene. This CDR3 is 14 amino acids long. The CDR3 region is CASSSAAGGDTQYF. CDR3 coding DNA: TGTGCCAGCAGTAGCGCAGCAGGGGGTGATACGCAGTATTTT.

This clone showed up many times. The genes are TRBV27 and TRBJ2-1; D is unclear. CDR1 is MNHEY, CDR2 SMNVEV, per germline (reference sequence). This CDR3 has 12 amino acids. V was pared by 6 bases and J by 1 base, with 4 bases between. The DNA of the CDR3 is TGTGCCAGCAGAGGGTCCTACAATGAGCAGTTCTTC. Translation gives CASRGSYNEQFF.

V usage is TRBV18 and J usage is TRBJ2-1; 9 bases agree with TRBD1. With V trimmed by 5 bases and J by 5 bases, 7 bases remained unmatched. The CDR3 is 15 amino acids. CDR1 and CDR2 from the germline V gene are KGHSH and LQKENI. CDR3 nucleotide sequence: TGTGCCAGCTCAAAGGGACAGGGATCGGACAATGAGCAGTTCTTC. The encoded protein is CASSKGQGSDNEQFF. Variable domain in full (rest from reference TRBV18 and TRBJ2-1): NAGVMQNPRHLVRRRGQEARLRCSPMKGHSHVYWYRQLPEEGLKFMVYLQKENIIDESGMPKERFSAEFPKEGPSILRIQQVVRGDSAAYFCASSKGQGSDNEQFFGPGTRLTVL.

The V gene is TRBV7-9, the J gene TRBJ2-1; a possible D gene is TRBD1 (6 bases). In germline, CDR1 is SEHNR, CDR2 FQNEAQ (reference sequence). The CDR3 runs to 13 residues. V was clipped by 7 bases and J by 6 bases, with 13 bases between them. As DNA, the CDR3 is TGTGCCAGCAATGGGGGCACTACCAATGAGCAGTTCTTC. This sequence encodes CASNGGTTNEQFF.

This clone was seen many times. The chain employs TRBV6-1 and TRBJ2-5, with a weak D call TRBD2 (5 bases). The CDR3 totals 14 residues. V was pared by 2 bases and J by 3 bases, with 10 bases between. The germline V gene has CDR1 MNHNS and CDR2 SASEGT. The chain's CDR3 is CASSEIGSEETQYF. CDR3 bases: TGTGCCAGCAGTGAAATTGGTAGCGAAGAGACCCAGTACTTC.

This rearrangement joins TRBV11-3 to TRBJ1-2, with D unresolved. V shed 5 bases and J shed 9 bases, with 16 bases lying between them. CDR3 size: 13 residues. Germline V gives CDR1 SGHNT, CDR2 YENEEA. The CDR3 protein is CASSGRPGSSYTF. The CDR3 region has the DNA TGTGCCAGCAGCGGACGACCGGGGTCGAGCTACACCTTC.

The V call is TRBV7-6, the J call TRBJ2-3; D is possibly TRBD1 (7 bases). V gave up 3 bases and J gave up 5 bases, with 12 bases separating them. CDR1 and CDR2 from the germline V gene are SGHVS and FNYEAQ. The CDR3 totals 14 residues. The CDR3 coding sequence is TGTGCCAGCAGCTTGAGGAGGGGGCAAGATACGCAGTATTTT. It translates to CASSLRRGQDTQYF.

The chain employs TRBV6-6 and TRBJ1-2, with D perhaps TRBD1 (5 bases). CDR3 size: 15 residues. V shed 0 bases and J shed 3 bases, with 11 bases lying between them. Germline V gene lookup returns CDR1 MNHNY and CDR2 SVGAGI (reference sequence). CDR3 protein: CASSYSPGTDYGYTF. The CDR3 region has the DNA TGTGCCAGCAGTTACTCGCCAGGGACGGACTATGGCTACACCTTC.

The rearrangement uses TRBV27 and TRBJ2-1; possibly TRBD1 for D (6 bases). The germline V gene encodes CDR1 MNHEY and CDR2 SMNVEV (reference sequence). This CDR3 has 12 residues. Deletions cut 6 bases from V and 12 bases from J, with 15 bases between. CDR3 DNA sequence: TGTGCCAGCAGGAGAGGGGGTGTAAGGCAGTTCTTC. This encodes CASRRGGVRQFF.

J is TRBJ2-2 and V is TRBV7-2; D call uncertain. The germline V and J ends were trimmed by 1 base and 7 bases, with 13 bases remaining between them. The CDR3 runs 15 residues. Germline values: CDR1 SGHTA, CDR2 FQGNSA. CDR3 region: CASSLVWQNDGELFF. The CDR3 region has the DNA TGTGCCAGCAGCTTAGTTTGGCAGAACGACGGGGAGCTGTTTTTT.

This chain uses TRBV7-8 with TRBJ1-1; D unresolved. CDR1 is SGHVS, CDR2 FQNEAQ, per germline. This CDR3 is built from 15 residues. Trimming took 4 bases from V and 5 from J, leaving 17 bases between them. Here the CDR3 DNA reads TGTGCCAGCAGCTATGTAGATGGTATCGGGACTGAAGCTTTCTTT. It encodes CASSYVDGIGTEAFF.

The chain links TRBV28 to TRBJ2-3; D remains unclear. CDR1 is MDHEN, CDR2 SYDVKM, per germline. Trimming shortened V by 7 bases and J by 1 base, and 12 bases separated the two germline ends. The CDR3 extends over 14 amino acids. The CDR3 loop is CASIKLAGTDTQYF. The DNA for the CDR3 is TGTGCCAGCATTAAACTGGCGGGCACAGATACGCAGTATTTT. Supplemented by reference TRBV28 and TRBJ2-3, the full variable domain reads DVKVTQSSRYLVKRTGEKVFLECVQDMDHENMFWYRQDPGLGLRLIYFSYDVKMKEKGDIPEGYSVSREKKERFSLILESASTNQTSMYLCASIKLAGTDTQYFGPGTRLTVL.

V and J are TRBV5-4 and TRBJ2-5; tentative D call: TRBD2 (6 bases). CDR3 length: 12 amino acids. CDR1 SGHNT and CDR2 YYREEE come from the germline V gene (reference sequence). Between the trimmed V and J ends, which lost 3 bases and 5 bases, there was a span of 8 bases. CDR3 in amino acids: CASSWGEETQYF. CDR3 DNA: TGTGCCAGCAGCTGGGGGGAGGAGACCCAGTACTTC. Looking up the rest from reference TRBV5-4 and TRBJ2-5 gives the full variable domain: ETGVTQSPTHLIKTRGQQVTLRCSSQSGHNTVSWYQQALGQGPQFIFQYYREEENGRGNFPPRFSGLQFPNYSSELNVNALELDDSALYLCASSWGEETQYFGPGTRLLVL.

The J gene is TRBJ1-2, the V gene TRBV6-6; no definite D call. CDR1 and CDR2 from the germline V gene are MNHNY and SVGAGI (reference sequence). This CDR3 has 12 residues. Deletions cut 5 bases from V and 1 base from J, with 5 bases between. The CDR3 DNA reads TGTGCCAGCAGTGAGGGTAACTATGGCTACACCTTC. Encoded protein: CASSEGNYGYTF.

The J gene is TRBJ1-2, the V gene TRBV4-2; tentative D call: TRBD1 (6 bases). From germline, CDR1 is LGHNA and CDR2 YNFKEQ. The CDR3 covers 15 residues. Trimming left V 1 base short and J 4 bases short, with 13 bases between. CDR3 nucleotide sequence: TGTGCCAGCAGCCAAGTAGGGGACATTCTCTATGGCTACACCTTC. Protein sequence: CASSQVGDILYGYTF.

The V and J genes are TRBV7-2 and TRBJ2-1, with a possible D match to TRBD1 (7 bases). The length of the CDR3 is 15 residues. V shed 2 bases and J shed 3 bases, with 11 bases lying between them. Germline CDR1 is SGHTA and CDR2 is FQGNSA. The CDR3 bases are TGTGCCAGCAGCTTATCAGGGGGGATCTACAATGAGCAGTTCTTC. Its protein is CASSLSGGIYNEQFF.

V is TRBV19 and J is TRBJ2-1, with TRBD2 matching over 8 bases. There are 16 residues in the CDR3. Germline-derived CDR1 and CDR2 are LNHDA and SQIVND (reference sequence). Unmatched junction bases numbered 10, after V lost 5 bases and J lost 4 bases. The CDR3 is CASSPPPAGAYNEQFF. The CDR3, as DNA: TGTGCCAGTAGTCCTCCCCCAGCGGGAGCATACAATGAGCAGTTCTTC.